This T cell receptor (beta chain) was recorded in a study of cytomegalovirus exposure and HLA in healthy donors. Study overall: Findings of an earlier analysis included some 120 million unique TCR beta sequences from roughly 200 million T cells.

Only a few counts were recorded for this clone. Its antigen remains unknown. The CDR3 covers 14 residues. Per germline, CDR1 MDHEN and CDR2 SYDVKM. Germline trimming cut 5 bases from V and 4 bases from J; bases unmatched to any gene: 5. Researchers ran the PCR with 60 Vbeta and 13 Jbeta primers. Study processing details: Some 11 million of the about 80 million unique TCR beta chains counted in a later analysis were shared. The repertoire was sequenced with immunoSEQ multiplex PCR; TCRdb's copy has only in-frame clones and lacks some. V, J and clone size were drawn from that table, and D and trimming were deduced from the DNA. The data show 110,000 or so clones, about 86% seen once. Broader study findings: According to reports, the classifier identified cytomegalovirus status with high specificity and sensitivity. Among TCR beta chains of equal frequency, HLA-associated ones were more clonally expanded in a later analysis.

This rearrangement joins TRBV28 to TRBJ1-5; 7 bases line up with TRBD1. The clonotype comes from a woman aged 30 to 39 in good health and CMV-seronegative. Sequenced sample: PBMCs. The CDR3 here is CASSPGTENQPQHF. The CDR3 DNA is TGTGCCAGCAGTCCAGGGACAGAGAATCAGCCCCAGCATTTT.